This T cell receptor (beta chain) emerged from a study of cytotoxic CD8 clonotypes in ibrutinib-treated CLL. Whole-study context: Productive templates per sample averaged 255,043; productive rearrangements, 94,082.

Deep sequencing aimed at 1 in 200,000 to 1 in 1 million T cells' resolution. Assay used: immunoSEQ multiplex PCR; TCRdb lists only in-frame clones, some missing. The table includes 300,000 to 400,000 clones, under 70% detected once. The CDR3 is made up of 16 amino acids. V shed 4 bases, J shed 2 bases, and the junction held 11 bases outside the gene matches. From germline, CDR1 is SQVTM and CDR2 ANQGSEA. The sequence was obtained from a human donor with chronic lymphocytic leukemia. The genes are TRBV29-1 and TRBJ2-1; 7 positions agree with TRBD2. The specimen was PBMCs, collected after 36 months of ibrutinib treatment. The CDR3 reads CSVVGGSRSPYNEQFF. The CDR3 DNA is TGCAGCGTTGTGGGCGGGAGTAGGAGTCCCTACAATGAGCAGTTCTTC.